This T cell receptor beta chain was sequenced during a study of blood T cell repertoires in COVID-19. Recruits, aged about 18 to 100 years, lived in about two dozen US areas. Cohort 3 recovered donors had two negative PCRs, clearance, or symptom resolution. After removal of 5 bases from V and 5 bases from J, the junction contained 8 bases not matched to a gene. The CDR3 consists of 15 residues. Germline lookup yields CDR1 LNHDA and CDR2 SQIVND (reference sequence). Authors' methods: Amplified reference gene primers provided the basis for estimating nucleated cell counts. TCRdb's copy holds only in-frame clones and misses some; the assay was immunoSEQ multiplex PCR. The V and J calls and clone size were taken over from that table, and D and trimming were inferred from the DNA. Of approximately 260,000 clones in the sample, roughly 80% were seen once.

The material sequenced was PBMCs or T cells enriched from blood (not recorded which). The gene calls are TRBV19 and TRBJ1-5; 8 bases match TRBD1. This receptor was taken from a man between 45 and 60 years old who had recovered from COVID-19. CDR3 nucleotide sequence: TGTGCCAGTAGTGACGGACAGGGAGTTCATCAGCCCCAGCATTTT. Its translation: CASSDGQGVHQPQHF.